Each of the 11 T cell receptor beta chains below was sequenced from the same sample in a study of shared clonotypes between healthy human individuals. Clones were read by immunoSEQ multiplex PCR, and TCRdb kept only the in-frame ones, dropping some. The profile shows 2 million to 3 million clones, 90% to 95% of them singletons. Sample: naive CD4+ T cells from PBMCs. The subset is: CD45RA+ positively selected. Every receptor here comes from a man younger than 35 in good health. Some clones in this sample may be carry-over from other donors' samples.

The J gene is TRBJ2-7, the V gene TRBV28; 7 bases line up with TRBD1. This CDR3 spans 14 amino acids. The J segment lost 0 bases and the V segment lost 7 bases, leaving 6 bases of the junction unmatched. Per the germline V gene, CDR1 is MDHEN and CDR2 is SYDVKM. This CDR3 reads CASNPAGGSYEQYF. As DNA, the CDR3 is TGTGCCAGCAACCCGGCAGGGGGCTCCTACGAGCAGTACTTC. Together with reference TRBV28 and TRBJ2-7, the CDR3 gives the full variable domain: DVKVTQSSRYLVKRTGEKVFLECVQDMDHENMFWYRQDPGLGLRLIYFSYDVKMKEKGDIPEGYSVSREKKERFSLILESASTNQTSMYLCASNPAGGSYEQYFGPGTRLTVT.

The V gene is TRBV2, the J gene TRBJ2-2, with TRBD1 as a possible D gene (6 bases). Germline V gene data show CDR1 as SNHLY and CDR2 as FYNNEI. The V end was cut by 2 bases, the J end by 0 bases, with 10 bases between. The CDR3 has 16 amino acids. CDR3 sequence: CASSEPGTTNTGELFF. CDR3 bases: TGTGCCAGCAGTGAACCCGGGACAACGAACACCGGGGAGCTGTTTTTT.

This rearrangement joins TRBV10-2 to TRBJ2-1; 14 positions match TRBD2. The CDR3 sequence is 21 residues long. Germline CDR1 is WSHSY and CDR2 is SAAADI. V shed 3 bases, J shed 0 bases, and the junction held 13 bases outside the gene matches. CDR3 in DNA: TGCGCCAGCAGTGAATTGTACGGACTAGCGGGAGGAACGCGCTCCTACAATGAGCAGTTCTTC. Residues: CASSELYGLAGGTRSYNEQFF.

The rearrangement joins TRBV6-1 to TRBJ1-1, with TRBD1 matching 12 bases. Germline values: CDR1 MNHNS, CDR2 SASEGT. The CDR3 is 14 amino acids. Germline trimming cut 6 bases from V and 6 bases from J; bases unmatched to any gene: 5. The CDR3 loop is CASRPGQGAAEAFF. DNA for the CDR3: TGTGCCAGCAGGCCGGGACAGGGGGCCGCTGAAGCTTTCTTT.

CDR3 in amino acids: CASGTAVEQYF. Here the CDR3 DNA reads TGTGCCAGCGGGACAGCAGTCGAGCAGTACTTC. The rearrangement uses TRBV10-3 and TRBJ2-7; perhaps TRBD1 as D (7 bases). The CDR3 loop spans 11 amino acids. V lost 10 bases to trimming and J lost 6 bases, with 13 bases between them. Germline CDR1 and CDR2: ENHRY and SYGVKD.

The chain recombines TRBV7-2 with TRBJ2-7; 8 bases match TRBD2. The CDR3 sequence is 14 residues long. Trimming removed 1 base from V and 4 bases from J; junction bases left unmatched: 3. CDR1 and CDR2 (germline): SGHTA, FQGNSA. The CDR3 sequence is CASSLGSSGYEQYF. The CDR3 coding sequence is TGTGCCAGCAGCTTAGGGTCTAGCGGGTACGAGCAGTACTTC. Drawing the rest from reference TRBV7-2 and TRBJ2-7, the complete variable domain is GAGVSQSPSNKVTEKGKDVELRCDPISGHTALYWYRQSLGQGLEFLIYFQGNSAPDKSGLPSDRFSAERTGGSVSTLTIQRTQQEDSAVYLCASSLGSSGYEQYFGPGTRLTVT.

The chain is built from TRBV19 and TRBJ1-1; D is undetermined. The germline gives CDR1 LNHDA, CDR2 SQIVND (reference sequence). The CDR3 is made up of 15 amino acids. V was cut by 6 bases and J by 1 base, with 15 bases left in between. The CDR3 coding sequence is TGTGCCAGTAGATCCGGGTCTGCTCGGAACACTGAAGCTTTCTTT. Translation: CASRSGSARNTEAFF.

The chain is built from TRBV7-8 and TRBJ1-2; TRBD1 aligns across 9 bases. CDR3 length: 13 amino acids. J gave up 5 bases and V 5 bases, and 3 bases lay outside the gene matches. CDR1 is SGHVS and CDR2 is FQNEAQ in the germline V gene. This CDR3 is CASSPDRGYGYTF. The CDR3 nucleotides read TGTGCCAGCAGCCCGGACAGGGGATATGGCTACACCTTC.

This chain links TRBV7-8 with TRBJ1-5; 8 positions agree with TRBD1. Germline CDR1 reads SGHVS; CDR2 reads FQNEAQ. CDR3 size: 15 residues. After removal of 4 bases from V and 5 bases from J, the junction contained 7 bases not matched to a gene. CDR3 sequence: CASSSTTGGDQPQHF. CDR3 sequence (DNA): TGTGCCAGCAGCTCAACTACAGGGGGAGATCAGCCCCAGCATTTT. The variable domain in full, completed from reference TRBV7-8 and TRBJ1-5, reads GAGVSQSPRYKVAKRGQDVALRCDPISGHVSLFWYQQALGQGPEFLTYFQNEAQLDKSGLPSDRFFAERPEGSVSTLKIQRTQQEDSAVYLCASSSTTGGDQPQHFGDGTRLSIL.

For this clone: Other DNA sequences in the same sample also yield this CDR3. This sequence joins TRBV6-5 and TRBJ1-1; D is ambiguous. The CDR3 contains 13 residues. Germline V lookup: CDR1 MNHEY, CDR2 SVGAGI. Between the trimmed V and J ends, which lost 2 bases and 0 bases, there was a span of 4 bases. In nucleotides, the CDR3 is TGTGCCAGCAGTTACACCGTGAACACTGAAGCTTTCTTT. This translates into CASSYTVNTEAFF.

The chain joins TRBV11-2 to TRBJ2-7, with 9 bases lining up with TRBD2. This CDR3 is 16 amino acids long. Germline V gene sequence: CDR1 SGHAT, CDR2 FQNNGV. J gave up 4 bases and V 6 bases, and 13 bases lay outside the gene matches. The CDR3 DNA is TGTGCCAGCAGGAATTTTAGCGGGAGTCGACAATACGAGCAGTACTTC. Its translation is CASRNFSGSRQYEQYF. Looking up the rest from reference TRBV11-2 and TRBJ2-7 gives the full variable domain: EAGVAQSPRYKIIEKRQSVAFWCNPISGHATLYWYQQILGQGPKLLIQFQNNGVVDDSQLPKDRFSAERLKGVDSTLKIQPAKLEDSAVYLCASRNFSGSRQYEQYFGPGTRLTVT.